This TCR beta chain was obtained from a study of blood T cell repertoires in COVID-19. Study-wide background: Sources were T cells, B-cell-depleted T cells, or PBMCs; the material itself was cDNA or gDNA.

CDR3 length equals 14 residues. With V trimmed by 8 bases and J by 2 bases, 7 bases remained unmatched. Per germline, CDR1 SGHRS and CDR2 YFSETQ. Participants, about 18 to 100 years old, spanned approximately 26 US areas. Cohort 3 recovered donors had two negative PCRs, clearance, or symptom resolution. This clone was observed a single time. As originally analysed: Reference gene primer amplification gave estimated nucleated cell counts. Method: immunoSEQ multiplex PCR; TCRdb's copy keeps in-frame clones and lacks some. D and trimming were read from the DNA, whereas the V and J calls and clone size are those reported in that table. In the table there are 200,000 to 250,000 clones, about 82% of which are singletons.

This clonotype originated in a woman in her forties or fifties who had recovered from COVID-19. Sequenced input: PBMCs or T cells enriched from blood (not recorded which). The chain joins TRBV5-1 to TRBJ2-4, with 7 bases matching TRBD1. CDR3 loop: CARGTGQTKNIQYF. Here the CDR3 DNA reads TGCGCCAGGGGAACGGGACAGACCAAAAACATTCAGTACTTC.